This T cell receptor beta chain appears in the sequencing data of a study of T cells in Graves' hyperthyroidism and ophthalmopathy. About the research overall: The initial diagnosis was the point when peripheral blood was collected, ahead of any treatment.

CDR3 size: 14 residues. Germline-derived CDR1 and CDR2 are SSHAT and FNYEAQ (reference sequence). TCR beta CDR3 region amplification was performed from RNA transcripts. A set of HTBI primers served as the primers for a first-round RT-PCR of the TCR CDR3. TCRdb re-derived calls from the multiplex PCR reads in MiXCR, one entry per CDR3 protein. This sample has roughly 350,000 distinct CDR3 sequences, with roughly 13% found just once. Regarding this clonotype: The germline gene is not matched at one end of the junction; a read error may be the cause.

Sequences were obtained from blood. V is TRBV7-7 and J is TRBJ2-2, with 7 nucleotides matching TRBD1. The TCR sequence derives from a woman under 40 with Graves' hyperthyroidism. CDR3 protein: CASSTDRAGGELFF. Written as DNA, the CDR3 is TGTGCTAGCAGCACCGACAGGGCGGGCGGGGAGCTGTTTTTT.